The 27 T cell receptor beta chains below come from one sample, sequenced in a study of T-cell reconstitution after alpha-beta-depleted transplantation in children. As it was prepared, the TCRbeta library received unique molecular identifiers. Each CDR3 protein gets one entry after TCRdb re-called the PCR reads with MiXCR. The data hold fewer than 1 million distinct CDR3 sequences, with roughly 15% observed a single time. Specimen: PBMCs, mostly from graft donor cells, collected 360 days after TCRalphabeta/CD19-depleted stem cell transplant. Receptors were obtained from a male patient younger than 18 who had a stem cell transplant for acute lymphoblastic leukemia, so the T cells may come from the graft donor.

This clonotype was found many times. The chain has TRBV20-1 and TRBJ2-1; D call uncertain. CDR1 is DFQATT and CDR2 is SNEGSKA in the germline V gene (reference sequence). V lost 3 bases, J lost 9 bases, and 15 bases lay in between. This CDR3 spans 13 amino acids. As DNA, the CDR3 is TGCAGTGCTAGGTACCTTAGGGCCACTGAGCAGTTCTTC. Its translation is CSARYLRATEQFF.

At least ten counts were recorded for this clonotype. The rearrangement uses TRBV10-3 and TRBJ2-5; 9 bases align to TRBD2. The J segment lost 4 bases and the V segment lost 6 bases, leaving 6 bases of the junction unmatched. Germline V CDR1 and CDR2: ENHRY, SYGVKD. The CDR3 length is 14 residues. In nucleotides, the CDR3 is TGTGCCATCAGCACAGCGGGAGGTGGAGAGACCCAGTACTTC. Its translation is CAISTAGGGETQYF.

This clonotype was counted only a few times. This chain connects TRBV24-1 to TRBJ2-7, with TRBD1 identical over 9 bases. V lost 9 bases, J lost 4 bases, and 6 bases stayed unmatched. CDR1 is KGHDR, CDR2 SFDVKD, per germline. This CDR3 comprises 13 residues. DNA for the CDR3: TGTGCCACCTCCGGACAGGGGCGGTACGAGCAGTACTTC. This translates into CATSGQGRYEQYF.

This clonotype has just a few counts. The CDR3 DNA reads TGCAGCGTCGCCGGGACAGGGGACTTTTGGGAAGCTTTCTTT. Its translation is CSVAGTGDFWEAFF. The rearrangement uses TRBV29-1 and TRBJ1-1; 10 bases align to TRBD1. This CDR3 is built from 14 residues. Looked up from germline, CDR1 is SQVTM and CDR2 is ANQGSEA. V dropped 6 bases and J dropped 8; count of bases not matched to a gene: 12.

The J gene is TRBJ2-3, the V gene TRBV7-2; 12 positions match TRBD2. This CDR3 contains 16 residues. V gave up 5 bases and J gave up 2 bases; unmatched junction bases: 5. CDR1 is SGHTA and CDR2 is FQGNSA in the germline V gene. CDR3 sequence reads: CASSRWTSGTTDTQYF. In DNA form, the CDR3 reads TGTGCCAGCAGCCGATGGACTAGCGGGACCACAGATACGCAGTATTTT.

CDR3 amino acids: CATSREGPFNYGYTF. The CDR3 DNA follows: TGTGCCACCAGCAGGGAGGGACCTTTTAACTATGGCTACACCTTC. This chain joins TRBV15 and TRBJ1-2; a possible D gene is TRBD1 (5 bases). The CDR3 is made up of 15 amino acids. Trimming cost V 3 bases and J 1 base, with 12 bases left between them. CDR1 is LNHNV, CDR2 YYDKDF, per germline (reference sequence). Full variable domain (outside the CDR3, taken from reference TRBV15 and TRBJ1-2): DAMVIQNPRYQVTQFGKPVTLSCSQTLNHNVMYWYQQKSSQAPKLLFHYYDKDFNNEADTPDNFQSRRPNTSFCFLDIRSPGLGDTAMYLCATSREGPFNYGYTFGSGTRLTVV.

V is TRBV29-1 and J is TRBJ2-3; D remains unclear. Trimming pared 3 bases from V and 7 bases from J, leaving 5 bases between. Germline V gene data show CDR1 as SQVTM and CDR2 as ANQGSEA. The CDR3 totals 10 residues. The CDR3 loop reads CSVEINTQYF. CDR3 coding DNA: TGCAGCGTTGAGATTAATACGCAGTATTTT.

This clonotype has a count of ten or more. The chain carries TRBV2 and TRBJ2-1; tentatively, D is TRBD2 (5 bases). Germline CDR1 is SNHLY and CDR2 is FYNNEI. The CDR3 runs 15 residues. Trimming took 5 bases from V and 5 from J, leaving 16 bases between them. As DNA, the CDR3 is TGTGCCAGCAGTCGAGACCGGAGGATGGACAATGAGCAGTTCTTC. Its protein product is CASSRDRRMDNEQFF.

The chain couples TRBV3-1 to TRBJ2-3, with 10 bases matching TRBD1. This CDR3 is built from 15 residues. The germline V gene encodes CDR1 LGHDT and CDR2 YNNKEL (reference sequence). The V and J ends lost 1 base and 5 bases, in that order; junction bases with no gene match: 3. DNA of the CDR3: TGTGCCAGCAGCCAAGGGACAGGGGGGATAGATACGCAGTATTTT. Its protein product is CASSQGTGGIDTQYF.

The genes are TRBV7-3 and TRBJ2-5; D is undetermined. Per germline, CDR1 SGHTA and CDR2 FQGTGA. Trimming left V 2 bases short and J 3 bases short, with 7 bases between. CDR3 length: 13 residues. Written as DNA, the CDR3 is TGTGCCAGCAGCTTATATGGCGAAGAGACCCAGTACTTC. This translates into CASSLYGEETQYF.

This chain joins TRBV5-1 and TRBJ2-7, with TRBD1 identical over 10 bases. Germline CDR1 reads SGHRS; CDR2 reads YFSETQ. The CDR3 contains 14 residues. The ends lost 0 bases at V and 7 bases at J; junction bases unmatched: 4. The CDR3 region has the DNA TGCGCCAGCAGCTTGGGACAGGGGGCGAAAGAGCAGTACTTC. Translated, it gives CASSLGQGAKEQYF.

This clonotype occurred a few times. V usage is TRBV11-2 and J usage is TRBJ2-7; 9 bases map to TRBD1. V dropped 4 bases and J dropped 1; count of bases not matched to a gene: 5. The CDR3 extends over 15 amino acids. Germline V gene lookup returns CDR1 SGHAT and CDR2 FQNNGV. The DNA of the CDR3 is TGTGCCAGCAGCTCCGCGACAGGGGGTTCCTACGAGCAGTACTTC. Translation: CASSSATGGSYEQYF.

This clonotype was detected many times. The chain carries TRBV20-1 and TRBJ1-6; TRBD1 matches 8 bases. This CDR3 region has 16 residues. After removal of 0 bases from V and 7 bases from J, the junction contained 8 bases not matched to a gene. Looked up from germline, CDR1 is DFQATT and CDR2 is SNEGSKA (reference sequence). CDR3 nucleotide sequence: TGCAGTGCTAGAGATTGGGAGAGGACAGGGAATTCACCCCTCCACTTT. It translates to CSARDWERTGNSPLHF.

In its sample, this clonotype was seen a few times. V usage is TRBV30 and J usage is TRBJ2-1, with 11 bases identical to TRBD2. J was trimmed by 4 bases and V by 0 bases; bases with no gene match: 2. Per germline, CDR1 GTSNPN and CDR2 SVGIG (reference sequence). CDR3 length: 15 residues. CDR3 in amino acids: CAWSVGTSGYNEQFF. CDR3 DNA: TGTGCCTGGAGTGTAGGGACTAGCGGTTACAATGAGCAGTTCTTC.

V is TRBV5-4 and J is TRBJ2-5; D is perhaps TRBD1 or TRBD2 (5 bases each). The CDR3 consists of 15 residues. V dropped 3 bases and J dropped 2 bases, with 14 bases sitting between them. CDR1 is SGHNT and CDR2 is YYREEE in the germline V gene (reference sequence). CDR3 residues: CASSSPGGGQETQYF. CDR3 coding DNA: TGTGCCAGCAGCTCACCTGGTGGGGGACAAGAGACCCAGTACTTC.

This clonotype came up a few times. Written as DNA, the CDR3 is TGTGCCAGCAGTTTCCCCGGACTAGCGGGATACAATGAGCAGTTCTTC. Translated: CASSFPGLAGYNEQFF. J is TRBJ2-1 and V is TRBV27; 12 bases align to TRBD2. The CDR3 loop spans 16 amino acids. Germline V lookup: CDR1 MNHEY, CDR2 SMNVEV (reference sequence). V dropped 3 bases and J dropped 4; count of bases not matched to a gene: 4.

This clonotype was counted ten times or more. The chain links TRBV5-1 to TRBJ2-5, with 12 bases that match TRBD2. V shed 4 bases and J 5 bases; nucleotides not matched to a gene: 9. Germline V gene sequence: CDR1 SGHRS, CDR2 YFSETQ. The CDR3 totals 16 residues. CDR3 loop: CASSPLAGGPMETQYF. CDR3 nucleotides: TGCGCCAGCAGCCCGCTAGCGGGAGGGCCGATGGAGACCCAGTACTTC.

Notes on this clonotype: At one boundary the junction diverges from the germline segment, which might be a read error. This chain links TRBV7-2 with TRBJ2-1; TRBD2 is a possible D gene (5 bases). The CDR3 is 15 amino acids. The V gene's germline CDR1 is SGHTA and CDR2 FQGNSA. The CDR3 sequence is CASSLAGPPLNEQFF. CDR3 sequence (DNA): TGTGCCAGCAGCCTAGCCGGGCCTCCCTTAAATGAGCAGTTCTTC. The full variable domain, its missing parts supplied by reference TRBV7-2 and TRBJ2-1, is GAGVSQSPSNKVTEKGKDVELRCDPISGHTALYWYRQSLGQGLEFLIYFQGNSAPDKSGLPSDRFSAERTGGSVSTLTIQRTQQEDSAVYLCASSLAGPPLNEQFFGPGTRLTVL.

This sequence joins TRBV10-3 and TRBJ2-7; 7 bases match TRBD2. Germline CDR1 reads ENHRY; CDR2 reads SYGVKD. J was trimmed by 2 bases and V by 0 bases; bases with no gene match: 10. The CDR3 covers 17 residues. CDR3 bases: TGTGCCATCAGTGAGTCGAAGTCGCGGGAGAGAGCCTACGAGCAGTACTTC. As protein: CAISESKSRERAYEQYF.

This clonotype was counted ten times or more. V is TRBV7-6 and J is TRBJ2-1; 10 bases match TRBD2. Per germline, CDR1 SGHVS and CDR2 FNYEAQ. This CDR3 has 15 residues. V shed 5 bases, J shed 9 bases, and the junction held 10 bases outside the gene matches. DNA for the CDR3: TGTGCCAGCAGCCGGGTAGCGGGAGGTCTCTTTGAGCAGTTCTTC. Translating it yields CASSRVAGGLFEQFF. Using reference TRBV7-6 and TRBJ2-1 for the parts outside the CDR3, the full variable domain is GAGVSQSPRYKVTKRGQDVALRCDPISGHVSLYWYRQALGQGPEFLTYFNYEAQQDKSGLPNDRFSAERPEGSISTLTIQRTEQRDSAMYRCASSRVAGGLFEQFFGPGTRLTVL.

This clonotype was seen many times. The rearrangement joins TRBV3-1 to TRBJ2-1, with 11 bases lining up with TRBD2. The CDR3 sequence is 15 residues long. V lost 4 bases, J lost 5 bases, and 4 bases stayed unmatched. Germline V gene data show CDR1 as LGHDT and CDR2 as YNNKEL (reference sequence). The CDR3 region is CASSPLAGGDNEQFF. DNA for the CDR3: TGTGCCAGCAGCCCATTAGCGGGAGGGGACAATGAGCAGTTCTTC.

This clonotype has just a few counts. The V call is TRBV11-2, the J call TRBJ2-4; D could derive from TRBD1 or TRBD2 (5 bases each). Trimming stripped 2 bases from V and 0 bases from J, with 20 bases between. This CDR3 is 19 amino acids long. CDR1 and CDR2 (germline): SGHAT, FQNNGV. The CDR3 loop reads CASSLPKITGRKAKNIQYF. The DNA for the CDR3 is TGTGCCAGCAGCTTACCAAAAATTACGGGACGGAAAGCCAAAAACATTCAGTACTTC.

The CDR3 region is CSARQLGNIQYF. The CDR3 coding sequence is TGCAGTGCTAGACAACTAGGAAACATTCAGTACTTC. The V and J genes are TRBV20-1 and TRBJ2-4; D is perhaps TRBD2 (5 bases). This CDR3 is 12 amino acids long. V was shortened by 2 bases and J by 6 bases, with 8 bases between the two germline ends. Per germline, CDR1 DFQATT and CDR2 SNEGSKA (reference sequence).

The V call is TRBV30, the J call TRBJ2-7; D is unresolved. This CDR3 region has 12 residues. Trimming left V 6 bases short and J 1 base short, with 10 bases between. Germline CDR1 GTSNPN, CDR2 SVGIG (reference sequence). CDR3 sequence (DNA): TGTGCCTGCCTAGACCATTCCTACGAGCAGTACTTC. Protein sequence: CACLDHSYEQYF.

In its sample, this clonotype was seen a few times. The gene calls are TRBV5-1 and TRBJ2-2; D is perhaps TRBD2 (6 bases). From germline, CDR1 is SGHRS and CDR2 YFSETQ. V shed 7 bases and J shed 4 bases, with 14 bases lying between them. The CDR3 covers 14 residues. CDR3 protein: CASYYSGATGELFF. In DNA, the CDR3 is TGCGCCAGCTATTATAGCGGAGCCACCGGGGAGCTGTTTTTT.

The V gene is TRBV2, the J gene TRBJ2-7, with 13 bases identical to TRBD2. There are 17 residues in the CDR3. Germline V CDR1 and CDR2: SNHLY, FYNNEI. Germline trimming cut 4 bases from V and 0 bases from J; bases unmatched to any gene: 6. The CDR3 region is CASSVPGLAGSSYEQYF. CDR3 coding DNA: TGTGCCAGCAGTGTTCCGGGACTAGCGGGGAGCTCCTACGAGCAGTACTTC.

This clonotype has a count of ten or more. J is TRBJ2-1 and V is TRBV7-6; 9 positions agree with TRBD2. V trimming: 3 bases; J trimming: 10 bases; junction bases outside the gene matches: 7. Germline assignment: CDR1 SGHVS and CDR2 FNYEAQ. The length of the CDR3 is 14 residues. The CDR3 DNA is TGTGCCAGCAGCTTTGCTAGCGGGATGGGGGAGCAGTTCTTC. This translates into CASSFASGMGEQFF.